This TCR beta chain was retrieved from a study of human T cells and chemical hapten exposure. Overall study: 2% DPC was applied to roughly 2 cm by roughly 2 cm of upper inner arm skin for sensitization.

On this clonotype: Antigen: not known. Relative to the germline gene, one junction end is altered; a read error may explain this.

Findings of the study overall: Counts of expanded TCRs at PT1 were positively correlated with patch test score.

Germline CDR1 LGHNA, CDR2 YSLEER. The CDR3 is 19 amino acids. Time point indicated: pre-sensitization, week 0. Sample treatment: therapeutic diphenylcyclopropenone sensitization with weekly scalp DPC. The starting material, unfractionated whole blood, was used for total RNA extraction. From the RACE reads, TCRdb called clonotypes with MiXCR, one entry per CDR3 protein. The sample has around 110,000 distinct CDR3 sequences, approximately 12% seen once; the top ten hold 1.6%. This TCR was recovered from a woman between 45 and 65 years old with alopecia areata. Some clones in this sample may be carry-over from other donors' samples. The material was whole blood, obtained in connection with sensitization to the hapten diphenylcyclopropenone (DPC). The rearrangement joins TRBV4-3 to TRBJ2-3; 11 nucleotides match TRBD2. The CDR3 nucleotides are TGCGCCAGCAGCCAAGGTCGTAGCGGGGGGGATAGAAGCACAGATACGCGGTATTTT. It encodes CASSQGRSGGDRSTDTRYF.